A selection of T cell receptor beta chains follows, all from one sample in a study of shared clonotypes between healthy human individuals. Clones were sequenced by immunoSEQ multiplex PCR, and TCRdb holds only the in-frame ones, with some missing. The sample consists of roughly 520,000 clones, roughly 95% of them appearing once. Input material: naive CD4+ T cells sorted from blood. Receptor source: a woman younger than 45 in good health. The conserved cysteine and the conserved F or W are not part of the CDR3 here.

V gene: TRBV14; J gene: TRBJ1-5; CDR3 protein: ASSQDLRGPQH
V gene: TRBV6-5; J gene: TRBJ2-6; CDR3 protein: ASNRDPGANVLT
V gene: TRBV4-1; J gene: TRBJ2-1; CDR3 protein: ASSQPFGRKAHNEQF
V gene: TRBV20-1; J gene: TRBJ2-7; CDR3 protein: SVRTDEQY
V gene: TRBV28; J gene: TRBJ1-2; CDR3 protein: ASSLLAEYGYT
V gene: TRBV5-1; J gene: TRBJ1-2; CDR3 protein: ASSLAGNYGYT
V gene: TRBV4-2; J gene: TRBJ2-3; CDR3 protein: ASSQRWRRGGTDTQY
V gene: TRBV4-2; J gene: TRBJ1-3; CDR3 protein: ASSQGSGVLGGNTIY
V gene: TRBV6-5; J gene: TRBJ1-3; CDR3 protein: ASSPTGLSGNTIY
V gene: TRBV2; J gene: TRBJ2-2; CDR3 protein: ASMFPRREREWSAGELF
V gene: TRBV2; J gene: TRBJ1-5; CDR3 protein: ASSTSVPGQDQPQH
V gene: TRBV19; J gene: TRBJ1-2; CDR3 protein: ASSFDLNYGYT
V gene: TRBV5-6; J gene: TRBJ2-3; CDR3 protein: ASSLLAGSLTQY
V gene: TRBV5-4; J gene: TRBJ1-1; CDR3 protein: ASSYRDLNTEAF
V gene: TRBV4-2; J gene: TRBJ2-1; CDR3 protein: ASSQADSDEQF
V gene: TRBV6-1; J gene: TRBJ2-7; CDR3 protein: ASSRLAGDYEQY
V gene: TRBV27; J gene: TRBJ2-5; CDR3 protein: ASSLLGGRGAAETQY
V gene: TRBV6-6; J gene: TRBJ1-5; CDR3 protein: ASTWQGSNQPQH
V gene: TRBV11-2; J gene: TRBJ2-7; CDR3 protein: ASRSGRDRISYEQY
V gene: TRBV11-2; J gene: TRBJ1-2; CDR3 protein: ASSLARNYGYT
V gene: TRBV6-5; J gene: TRBJ2-1; CDR3 protein: ASSYRTSGRGEQF
V gene: TRBV6-1; J gene: TRBJ2-2; CDR3 protein: ASRGDQVRIGELF
V gene: TRBV5-8; J gene: TRBJ1-1; CDR3 protein: ASSLGDRFFKTEAF
V gene: TRBV5-1; J gene: TRBJ2-3; CDR3 protein: ASSRRRQGSTDTQY
V gene: TRBV19; J gene: TRBJ1-1; CDR3 protein: ASRPTGENTEAF
V gene: TRBV28; J gene: TRBJ2-7; CDR3 protein: ASSSANPYEQY
V gene: TRBV4-1; J gene: TRBJ2-4; CDR3 protein: ASSQVILDGNHIQY
V gene: TRBV4-1; J gene: TRBJ1-5; CDR3 protein: ASSQDLVDYQPQH
V gene: TRBV28; J gene: TRBJ2-1; CDR3 protein: ASSFGVTSGTLNYNEQF
V gene: TRBV2; J gene: TRBJ2-5; CDR3 protein: ASITGSEQY
V gene: TRBV28; J gene: TRBJ1-2; CDR3 protein: ASRRTAANYGYT
V gene: TRBV5-8; J gene: TRBJ2-7; CDR3 protein: ASRDGYLTEQY
V gene: TRBV5-1; J gene: TRBJ2-5; CDR3 protein: ASSQGQAQETQY
V gene: TRBV2; J gene: TRBJ1-4; CDR3 protein: ASSRTPANEKLF
V gene: TRBV5-1; J gene: TRBJ2-2; CDR3 protein: ASSLEGSGELF
V gene: TRBV7-2; J gene: TRBJ1-5; CDR3 protein: ASTPASGYNQPQH
V gene: TRBV4-1; J gene: TRBJ2-7; CDR3 protein: ASSQDTAGAGEQY
V gene: TRBV6-1; J gene: TRBJ2-7; CDR3 protein: ASSEWTGRAYEQY
V gene: TRBV29-1; J gene: TRBJ1-2; CDR3 protein: SDWTPRGGYT
V gene: TRBV6-1; J gene: TRBJ1-3; CDR3 protein: ASSPSGLYGNTIY
V gene: TRBV19; J gene: TRBJ2-7; CDR3 protein: ASSLELADYEQY
V gene: TRBV9; J gene: TRBJ1-4; CDR3 protein: ASSAQTGNEKLF
V gene: TRBV10-2; J gene: TRBJ1-1; CDR3 protein: ASLSQAVNTEAF
V gene: TRBV2; J gene: TRBJ2-4; CDR3 protein: ASSIGTYRANIQY
V gene: TRBV2; J gene: TRBJ2-2; CDR3 protein: ASSEFYLGNTGELF
V gene: TRBV28; J gene: TRBJ1-2; CDR3 protein: ASSFVGRYGYT
V gene: TRBV6-6; J gene: TRBJ2-2; CDR3 protein: ASSYGLGELF
V gene: TRBV27; J gene: TRBJ2-3; CDR3 protein: ASSNTDTQY
V gene: TRBV4-1; J gene: TRBJ2-3; CDR3 protein: ASSTGVILDTQY
V gene: TRBV15; J gene: TRBJ2-7; CDR3 protein: ATSRDRSAVASYEQY
V gene: TRBV6-5; J gene: TRBJ1-1; CDR3 protein: ASSSTGTEAF
V gene: TRBV15; J gene: TRBJ2-7; CDR3 protein: ATSRGVAGAYEQY
V gene: TRBV5-6; J gene: TRBJ2-7; CDR3 protein: ASSVSYEQY
V gene: TRBV5-1; J gene: TRBJ2-7; CDR3 protein: ASSLLSPERGEQY
V gene: TRBV19; J gene: TRBJ2-5; CDR3 protein: ASSTSRETQY